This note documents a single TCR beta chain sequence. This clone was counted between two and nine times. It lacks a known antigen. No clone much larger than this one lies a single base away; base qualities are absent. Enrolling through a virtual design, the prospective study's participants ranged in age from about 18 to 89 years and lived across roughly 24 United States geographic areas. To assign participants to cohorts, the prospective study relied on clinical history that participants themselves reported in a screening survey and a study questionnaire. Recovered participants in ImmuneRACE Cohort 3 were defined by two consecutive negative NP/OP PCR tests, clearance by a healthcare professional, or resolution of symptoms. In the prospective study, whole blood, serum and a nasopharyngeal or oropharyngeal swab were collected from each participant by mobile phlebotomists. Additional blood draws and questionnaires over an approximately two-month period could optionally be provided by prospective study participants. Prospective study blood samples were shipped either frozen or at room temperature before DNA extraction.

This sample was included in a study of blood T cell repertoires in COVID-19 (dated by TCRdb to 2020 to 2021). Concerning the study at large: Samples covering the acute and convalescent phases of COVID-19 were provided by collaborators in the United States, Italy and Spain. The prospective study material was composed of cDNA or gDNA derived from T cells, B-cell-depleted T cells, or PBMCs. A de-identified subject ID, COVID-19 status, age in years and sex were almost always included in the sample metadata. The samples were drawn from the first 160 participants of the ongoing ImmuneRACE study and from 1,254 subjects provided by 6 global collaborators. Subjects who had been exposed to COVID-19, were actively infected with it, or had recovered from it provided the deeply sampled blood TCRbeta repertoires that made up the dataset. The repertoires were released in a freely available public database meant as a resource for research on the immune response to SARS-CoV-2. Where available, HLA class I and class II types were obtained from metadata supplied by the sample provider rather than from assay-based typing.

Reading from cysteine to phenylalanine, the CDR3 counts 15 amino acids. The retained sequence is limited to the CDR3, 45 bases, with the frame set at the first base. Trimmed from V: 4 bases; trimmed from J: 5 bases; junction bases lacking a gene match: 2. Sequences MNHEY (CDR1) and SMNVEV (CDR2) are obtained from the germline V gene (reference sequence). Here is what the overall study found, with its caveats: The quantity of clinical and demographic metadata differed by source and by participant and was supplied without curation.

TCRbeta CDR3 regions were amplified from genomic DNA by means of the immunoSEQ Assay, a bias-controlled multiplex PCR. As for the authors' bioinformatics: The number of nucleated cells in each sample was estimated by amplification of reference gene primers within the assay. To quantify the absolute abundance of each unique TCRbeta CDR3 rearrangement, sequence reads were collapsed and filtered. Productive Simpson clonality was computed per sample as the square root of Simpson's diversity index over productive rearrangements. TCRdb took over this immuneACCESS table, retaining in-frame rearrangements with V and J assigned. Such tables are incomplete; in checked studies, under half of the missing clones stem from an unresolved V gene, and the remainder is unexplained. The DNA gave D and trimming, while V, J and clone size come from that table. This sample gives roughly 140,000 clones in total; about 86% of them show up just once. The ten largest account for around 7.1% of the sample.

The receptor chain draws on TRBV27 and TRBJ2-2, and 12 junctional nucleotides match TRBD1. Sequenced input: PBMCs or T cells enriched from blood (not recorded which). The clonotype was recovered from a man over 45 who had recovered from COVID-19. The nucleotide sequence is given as TGTGCCAGCAGTTGGGGACAGGGGGCGACCGGGGAGCTGTTTTTT. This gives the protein CASSWGQGATGELFF.